The next 23 T cell receptor beta chains were all read from a single sample in a study of OX40 agonist ivuxolimab in advanced cancers. TCRdb's table, derived via immunoSEQ multiplex PCR, lists solely in-frame clones and lacks some. Of around 70,000 clones in the sample, over 75% were seen once. The material sequenced was CD4+ or CD8+ T cells sorted from blood, taken in a trial of the OX40 agonist ivuxolimab. The receptor source for this set is an adult with an advanced solid tumor such as melanoma, head and neck, liver or kidney cancer.

This rearrangement joins TRBV2 to TRBJ2-7; 11 bases match TRBD1. CDR3 length equals 16 residues. Unmatched junction bases numbered 5, after V lost 2 bases and J lost 2 bases. Germline lookup yields CDR1 SNHLY and CDR2 FYNNEI. The chain's CDR3 is CASSEPRTGGAYEQYF. The CDR3, as DNA: TGTGCCAGCAGTGAACCCCGGACAGGGGGCGCCTACGAGCAGTACTTC.

The chain uses TRBV4-3 and TRBJ2-7; the D gene could be TRBD1 or TRBD2 (5 bases each). The V end lost 0 bases, the J end lost 0 bases, and 24 bases lay between the germline ends. The CDR3 length is 20 residues. CDR1 LGHNA and CDR2 YSLEER come from the germline V gene. CDR3 amino acids: CASSQDWDLLSGLSSYEQYF. In DNA, the CDR3 is TGCGCCAGCAGCCAAGATTGGGACCTCCTCAGCGGATTAAGCTCCTACGAGCAGTACTTC.

The rearrangement uses TRBV19 and TRBJ2-5, with TRBD1 matching 9 bases. J gave up 8 bases and V 5 bases, and 18 bases lay outside the gene matches. The germline V gene encodes CDR1 LNHDA and CDR2 SQIVND (reference sequence). This CDR3 contains 17 residues. The CDR3 here is CASSPRQGEPSRDTQYF. The CDR3, as DNA: TGTGCCAGTAGTCCCAGACAGGGGGAGCCCTCTAGAGATACCCAGTACTTC.

The chain employs TRBV19 and TRBJ2-7; D remains ambiguous. This CDR3 region has 9 residues. Between the trimmed V and J ends, which lost 5 bases and 7 bases, there was a span of 3 bases. The germline CDR1 and CDR2 sequences are LNHDA and SQIVND (reference sequence). DNA for the CDR3: TGTGCCAGTAGTGGGGAGCAGTACTTC. Translated, it gives CASSGEQYF.

V usage is TRBV6-6 and J usage is TRBJ2-1, with no clear D. Germline assignment: CDR1 MNHNY and CDR2 SVGAGI (reference sequence). This CDR3 spans 12 amino acids. CDR3 loop: CATESQYNEQFF. The CDR3 coding sequence is TGTGCAACGGAGTCGCAATACAATGAGCAGTTCTTC.

The chain recombines TRBV4-2 with TRBJ1-2; D remains ambiguous. From germline, CDR1 is LGHNA and CDR2 YNFKEQ. The CDR3 has 13 amino acids. Deletions cut 5 bases from V and 7 bases from J, with 14 bases between. CDR3 in DNA: TGTGCCAGCAGCTATCGGACCGCTGGTGGCTACACCTTC. Its translation is CASSYRTAGGYTF.

This chain uses TRBV18 with TRBJ1-2; D not certain. From germline, CDR1 is KGHSH and CDR2 LQKENI. V lost 3 bases and J 0 bases, leaving 17 bases between the germline ends. The CDR3 contains 17 residues. The CDR3 reads CASSPKHGGQSNYGYTF. CDR3 bases: TGTGCCAGCTCACCTAAGCACGGCGGCCAATCTAACTATGGCTACACCTTC.

The V call is TRBV7-2, the J call TRBJ2-2; D is ambiguous. The CDR3 is 15 residues long. Per the germline V gene, CDR1 is SGHTA and CDR2 is FQGNSA. Trimming shortened V by 5 bases and J by 5 bases, and 15 bases separated the two germline ends. The CDR3 region has the DNA TGTGCCAGCAGCACCCGGACCATCTGGACCGGGGAGCTGTTTTTT. It is translated as CASSTRTIWTGELFF.

The chain couples TRBV7-9 to TRBJ2-7; D might be TRBD1 (6 bases). V was shortened by 5 bases and J by 8 bases, with 13 bases between the two germline ends. The CDR3 loop spans 12 amino acids. Germline-derived CDR1 and CDR2 are SEHNR and FQNEAQ (reference sequence). The chain's CDR3 is CASSREGGQQYF. DNA for the CDR3: TGTGCCAGCAGCCGGGAAGGGGGTCAGCAGTACTTC.

The rearrangement links TRBV7-9 to TRBJ1-4, with unresolved D. Germline-derived CDR1 and CDR2 are SEHNR and FQNEAQ (reference sequence). V lost 6 bases and J 0 bases, leaving 11 bases between the germline ends. The length of the CDR3 is 15 residues. In DNA, the CDR3 is TGTGCCAGCAGGCCGGACGGCGCAACTAATGAAAAACTGTTTTTT. This sequence encodes CASRPDGATNEKLFF.

This clone was picked up a small number of times. The gene calls are TRBV5-1 and TRBJ2-7, with TRBD2 identical over 10 bases. With 0 bases clipped from V and 7 bases from J, the junction kept 16 bases outside the gene matches. The CDR3 length is 18 residues. From germline, CDR1 is SGHRS and CDR2 YFSETQ. CDR3 sequence reads: CASSLGSLGSGRAGEQYF. The CDR3 DNA reads TGCGCCAGCAGCTTGGGGTCCCTCGGAAGCGGGAGGGCCGGGGAGCAGTACTTC. The full variable domain, completed using reference TRBV5-1 and TRBJ2-7, is KAGVTQTPRYLIKTRGQQVTLSCSPISGHRSVSWYQQTPGQGLQFLFEYFSETQRNKGNFPGRFSGRQFSNSRSEMNVSTLELGDSALYLCASSLGSLGSGRAGEQYFGPGTRLTVT.

CDR3 region: CASSPYGGEDQPQHF. CDR3 DNA sequence: TGCGCCAGCAGCCCCTACGGGGGGGAAGATCAGCCCCAGCATTTT. V usage is TRBV4-1 and J usage is TRBJ1-5, with D maybe TRBD1 (5 bases). This CDR3 region has 15 residues. Germline assignment: CDR1 MGHRA and CDR2 YSYEKL. V lost 4 bases to trimming and J lost 5 bases, with 15 bases between them.

The chain couples TRBV4-2 to TRBJ2-5; tentative D call: TRBD2 (6 bases). The end of the DNA fits TRBJ2-7 better, so the J call may be wrong. The germline V gene encodes CDR1 LGHNA and CDR2 YNFKEQ. The CDR3 consists of 15 residues. The CDR3 loop is CASSQVRAGNYEQYF. The CDR3 nucleotides read TGTGCCAGCAGCCAAGTAAGGGCGGGGAATTACGAGCAGTACTTC.

This clone showed up just a few times. The chain employs TRBV29-1 and TRBJ1-1; a weak D match, TRBD1 (5 bases). Trimming took 5 bases from V and 5 from J, leaving 12 bases between them. The CDR3 extends over 12 amino acids. Per germline, CDR1 SQVTM and CDR2 ANQGSEA. The CDR3 spells CSVLRDRTEAFF. The CDR3 region has the DNA TGCAGCGTTCTCCGGGACCGGACTGAAGCTTTCTTT.

Only a few counts were recorded for this clone. The rearrangement uses TRBV7-3 and TRBJ2-2, with TRBD1 matching 7 bases. Germline V CDR1 and CDR2: SGHTA, FQGTGA. The junction had 4 bases not matched to a gene; V was cut back by 2 bases and J by 4 bases. The CDR3 length is 15 residues. CDR3: CASSLWAGGTGELFF. As DNA, the CDR3 is TGTGCCAGCAGCTTATGGGCAGGGGGCACCGGGGAGCTGTTTTTT. The full variable domain, rest sourced from reference TRBV7-3 and TRBJ2-2, is GAGVSQTPSNKVTEKGKYVELRCDPISGHTALYWYRQSLGQGPEFLIYFQGTGAADDSGLPNDRFFAVRPEGSVSTLKIQRTERGDSAVYLCASSLWAGGTGELFFGEGSRLTVL.

This sequence joins TRBV4-3 and TRBJ2-5; 8 bases align to TRBD2. CDR1 LGHNA and CDR2 YSLEER come from the germline V gene. The CDR3 totals 15 residues. V gave up 8 bases and J gave up 5 bases; unmatched junction bases: 13. The CDR3 DNA is TGCGCCAGCGCCGAACGGGACAAGCGGGAGGAGACCCAGTACTTC. It is translated as CASAERDKREETQYF.

Regarding this clone: This CDR3 is also generated by other DNA sequences in the sample. The chain links TRBV7-2 to TRBJ1-5; D gene ambiguous. V was trimmed by 3 bases and J by 1 base, leaving 10 bases between them. The CDR3 is 15 residues long. Germline assignment: CDR1 SGHTA and CDR2 FQGNSA. The CDR3 nucleotides read TGTGCCAGCAGCTTGGGATCGGGGAGCAATCAGCCCCAGCATTTT. This sequence encodes CASSLGSGSNQPQHF.

The chain employs TRBV7-3 and TRBJ1-1; weak D call: TRBD1 (5 bases). The CDR3 is 14 amino acids. CDR1 and CDR2 from the germline V gene are SGHTA and FQGTGA. V was clipped by 5 bases and J by 7 bases, with 17 bases between them. DNA of the CDR3: TGTGCCAGCAGCCGGGGGGAGGCAGCGGTTGAAGCTTTCTTT. Residues: CASSRGEAAVEAFF.

The rearrangement joins TRBV28 to TRBJ1-5; TRBD1 might be the D (6 bases). Trimming cost V 5 bases and J 6 bases, with 14 bases left between them. CDR1 is MDHEN, CDR2 SYDVKM, per germline. The CDR3 sequence is 14 residues long. Here the CDR3 reads CASSLHRAAQPQHF. In nucleotides, the CDR3 is TGTGCCAGCAGTCTACACAGGGCAGCTCAGCCCCAGCATTTT.

The CDR3 region is CASSLSGPKLWEQYF. CDR3 nucleotides: TGTGCCAGCAGTTTATCCGGGCCGAAGTTATGGGAGCAGTACTTC. The chain has TRBV28 and TRBJ2-7; D not certain. This CDR3 spans 15 amino acids. Germline loops: CDR1 MDHEN, CDR2 SYDVKM. V lost 1 base to trimming and J lost 7 bases, with 17 bases between them.

CDR3 bases: TGTGCCTGGAGTACAGGGGAAGGCTATGGCTACACCTTC. This codes for CAWSTGEGYGYTF. The genes are TRBV30 and TRBJ1-2, with TRBD1 matching over 7 bases. V gave up 2 bases and J gave up 4 bases; unmatched junction bases: 4. The CDR3 has 13 amino acids. Per the germline V gene, CDR1 is GTSNPN and CDR2 is SVGIG (reference sequence).

In DNA form, the CDR3 reads TGTGCCAGCAGCCATGCAGGGGGGTGGAACACTGAAGCTTTCTTT. Encoded protein: CASSHAGGWNTEAFF. V and J are TRBV5-5 and TRBJ1-1; 7 bases line up with TRBD1. V lost 4 bases and J lost 1; bases outside the gene matches: 7. The CDR3 spans 15 residues. Germline CDR1 is SGHKS and CDR2 is YYEKEE (reference sequence).

The gene calls are TRBV7-2 and TRBJ1-5; 7 nucleotides line up with TRBD1. CDR1 SGHTA and CDR2 FQGNSA come from the germline V gene. The ends lost 4 bases at V and 3 bases at J; junction bases unmatched: 6. This CDR3 region has 15 residues. CDR3 region: CASSSLGQVNQPQHF. In DNA, the CDR3 is TGTGCCAGCAGCTCCCTAGGACAGGTCAATCAGCCCCAGCATTTT.